This entry lists 12 T cell receptor beta chains sequenced from one sample in a study of T cells after yellow fever vaccination. MiXCR was run by TCRdb on the 5' RACE reads, yielding one entry per CDR3 protein. The data contain 450,000 to 650,000 distinct CDR3 sequences, roughly 14% of them singletons. The source material was PBMCs, sampled on the day of the yellow fever booster vaccination. Source of these receptors: a man aged 25-45 years who received the YFV17D yellow fever vaccine.

This clonotype was picked up many times. The chain combines TRBV3-1 with TRBJ2-2; D gene unclear. The germline gives CDR1 LGHDT, CDR2 YNNKEL (reference sequence). CDR3 size: 13 residues. V was trimmed by 7 bases and J by 0 bases, leaving 6 bases between them. The CDR3, as DNA: TGTGCCAGCACTGGCGCGAACACCGGGGAGCTGTTTTTT. It codes for CASTGANTGELFF.

The chain recombines TRBV6-1 with TRBJ1-2; D is possibly TRBD1 (5 bases). The V gene lost 8 bases and the J gene lost 4 bases, with 23 bases spanning the gap. CDR1 MNHNS and CDR2 SASEGT come from the germline V gene. This CDR3 region has 16 residues. This CDR3 reads CASRRYPQGSVYGYTF. Here the CDR3 DNA reads TGTGCCAGCCGACGGTACCCTCAGGGCAGCGTCTATGGCTACACCTTC.

The V and J genes are TRBV9 and TRBJ2-7; D unclear. CDR1 and CDR2 from the germline V gene are SGDLS and YYNGEE. Trimming took off 3 bases at V and 6 bases at J, with 7 bases between the two ends. The CDR3 sequence is 11 residues long. The CDR3 loop is CASSAQSEQYF. The CDR3 DNA reads TGTGCCAGCAGCGCCCAGAGCGAGCAGTACTTC. Full variable domain (rest looked up from reference TRBV9 and TRBJ2-7): DSGVTQTPKHLITATGQRVTLRCSPRSGDLSVYWYQQSLDQGLQFLIQYYNGEERAKGNILERFSAQQFPDLHSELNLSSLELGDSALYFCASSAQSEQYFGPGTRLTVT.

In its sample, this clonotype was seen a few times. CDR3 sequence reads: CASSLQGESTDTQYF. The CDR3 nucleotides are TGTGCCAGCAGCCTCCAGGGGGAGAGCACAGATACGCAGTATTTT. The chain joins TRBV7-9 to TRBJ2-3; TRBD1 matches 7 bases. Trimming at V came to 5 bases and at J to 0 bases, leaving 5 bases not matched to a gene. The CDR3 contains 15 residues. From germline, CDR1 is SEHNR and CDR2 FQNEAQ (reference sequence).

The sample holds a few counts of this clonotype. The DNA of the CDR3 is TGTGCCAGCAGCGGGGGGGACGGCCTGAACACTGAAGCTTTCTTT. Translated: CASSGGDGLNTEAFF. This chain uses TRBV5-5 with TRBJ1-1, with D possibly matching TRBD1 (5 bases). The ends were cut back, 4 bases at V and 0 bases at J, with 13 bases in the middle. This CDR3 is built from 15 residues. Germline lookup yields CDR1 SGHKS and CDR2 YYEKEE (reference sequence).

Ten or more counts support this clonotype. The rearrangement joins TRBV20-1 to TRBJ2-1; 7 nucleotides match TRBD1. Germline V gene lookup returns CDR1 DFQATT and CDR2 SNEGSKA (reference sequence). The trim removed 7 bases at V and 10 bases at J, leaving 7 bases unmatched. CDR3 length equals 11 residues. This chain's CDR3 is CSGQWTGEQFF. The CDR3 DNA reads TGCAGTGGACAGTGGACAGGAGAGCAGTTCTTC.

This clonotype was observed a few times. The DNA of the CDR3 is TGCAGTGCTAGCGGACTAGCGGGAGGGCCCCTCGCCACCTACGAGCAGTACTTC. It encodes CSASGLAGGPLATYEQYF. The chain recombines TRBV20-1 with TRBJ2-7; 15 bases align to TRBD2. CDR3 length: 18 residues. Per germline, CDR1 DFQATT and CDR2 SNEGSKA (reference sequence). V trimming: 3 bases; J trimming: 2 bases; junction bases outside the gene matches: 11.

The sample holds one count of this clonotype. In DNA form, the CDR3 reads TGCGCCCAATCCTACGAGCAGTACTTC. It specifies CAQSYEQYF. The chain recombines TRBV5-1 with TRBJ2-7, with D unclear. Between the trimmed V and J ends, which lost 10 bases and 1 base, there was a span of 3 bases. Germline V lookup: CDR1 SGHRS, CDR2 YFSETQ. The CDR3 consists of 9 residues.

In this sample, this clonotype turned up a few times. The chain links TRBV5-4 to TRBJ2-1, with unresolved D. Germline values: CDR1 SGHNT, CDR2 YYREEE (reference sequence). CDR3 length: 13 residues. With 0 bases removed from V and 8 bases from J, the gap between germline ends came to 9 bases. CDR3 residues: CASSLAQADEQFF. CDR3 DNA sequence: TGTGCCAGCAGCTTGGCCCAGGCCGATGAGCAGTTCTTC.

There are a few counts of this clonotype. V usage is TRBV12-3 or TRBV12-4 and J usage is TRBJ2-2, with a possible D match to TRBD2 (6 bases). The CDR3 is made up of 16 amino acids. V was trimmed by 7 bases and J by 2 bases, leaving 17 bases between them. The CDR3 nucleotides read TGTGCCAGCACCTCTTGGGGGGAAAAAAACACCGGGGAGCTGTTTTTT. It encodes CASTSWGEKNTGELFF.

The DNA of the CDR3 is TGTGCCAGCAGCGGGAATAACGCGCAGTACTTC. It codes for CASSGNNAQYF. The rearrangement uses TRBV25-1 and TRBJ2-7, with TRBD2 as a possible D gene (5 bases). CDR1 and CDR2 from the germline V gene are MGHDK and SYGVNS. The CDR3 totals 11 residues. Trimming took off 6 bases at V and 9 bases at J, with 12 bases between the two ends.

The rearrangement uses TRBV7-2 and TRBJ2-5; 9 bases fit TRBD1. The germline gives CDR1 SGHTA, CDR2 FQGNSA. This CDR3 has 15 amino acids. After removal of 4 bases from V and 5 bases from J, the junction contained 8 bases not matched to a gene. The CDR3 DNA follows: TGTGCCAGCAGCTCCGACAGGGGGTTTTCGGAGACCCAGTACTTC. It specifies CASSSDRGFSETQYF.